A selection of T cell receptor beta chains follows, all from one sample in a study of cytomegalovirus exposure and HLA in healthy donors. Only in-frame clones appear in the TCRdb table, and some are missing; sequencing was by immunoSEQ multiplex PCR. The sample has approximately 88,000 clones, 80% seen once; the top ten hold over 2%. Sequencing was done on a sample of PBMCs. The receptors here all came from a man aged 18 to 30 in good health and CMV-seronegative. The CDR3 runs from the conserved cysteine through the conserved F or W. Each record gives: J gene, clone size, D gene, V gene, CDR3 DNA, CDR3 protein. D genes are given only for firm matches. Size is stated for part of the rows, as once, few or many counts, or as a class when the clone is expanded.

TRBJ2-5,NA,NA,TRBV5-1,TGCGCCAGCAGACCACTAGCTGCCGAGACCCAGTACTTC,CASRPLAAETQYF
TRBJ1-2,few,NA,TRBV6-5,TGTGCCAGCAGTTACTGGGGGGGTGAGATGAATGGCTACACCTTC,CASSYWGGEMNGYTF
TRBJ2-7,NA,TRBD2,TRBV6-5,TGTGCCAGCAGCCTTTGGACTAGCGGGGGAAACGAGCAGTACTTC,CASSLWTSGGNEQYF
TRBJ1-5,NA,NA,TRBV10-1,TGCGCCAGCAGTGAGAGGGGAGGCGAACAGCCCCAGCATTTT,CASSERGGEQPQHF
TRBJ1-1,NA,NA,TRBV20-1,TGCAGTGCTCGGGTCCTGGAAGCTTTCTTT,CSARVLEAFF
TRBJ1-1,NA,TRBD1,TRBV2,TGTGCCAGCAGTGCGGACAGGGGGAGGACTGAAGCTTTCTTT,CASSADRGRTEAFF
TRBJ1-6,NA,NA,TRBV19,TGTGCCAGTATCCAAGGCCCCGGGGCACCCCTCCACTTT,CASIQGPGAPLHF
TRBJ2-7,NA,NA,TRBV4-1,TGCGCCAGCAGCCCCTCCCTTCAGGGGTCCCACGAGCAGTACTTC,CASSPSLQGSHEQYF
TRBJ1-6,NA,TRBD1,TRBV5-8,TGTGCCAGCAGCTTGGCGGGGGACAGTAACGCCTATAATTCACCCCTCCACTTT,CASSLAGDSNAYNSPLHF
TRBJ1-6,NA,NA,TRBV6-5,TGTGCCAGCAGTCTGACGGGGGTTTATAATTCACCCCTCCACTTT,CASSLTGVYNSPLHF
TRBJ1-5,NA,NA,TRBV25-1,TGTGCCAGCAGTGAACCTCAGCAGCCCCAGCATTTT,CASSEPQQPQHF
TRBJ2-1,NA,TRBD1,TRBV5-4,TGTGCCAGCAGCCTTGGACAGGGTGAACTCTTC,CASSLGQGELF
TRBJ2-1,NA,TRBD2,TRBV7-3,TGTGCCAGCAGCTTCGGGACTAGCGGGTACAATGAGCAGTTCTTC,CASSFGTSGYNEQFF
TRBJ1-2,once,NA,TRBV21-1,TGTGCCAGCAGCAAAGAAGGGGGAGTTGTTTTTGGCTACACCTTC,CASSKEGGVVFGYTF
TRBJ1-2,NA,NA,TRBV10-3,TGTGCCATCAGTGACAGAGGGCTAAACTATGGCTACACCTTC,CAISDRGLNYGYTF
TRBJ1-1,NA,TRBD1,TRBV6-1,TGTGCCAGTTATCGGACAGGCTCCGGGAACACTGAAGCTTTCTTT,CASYRTGSGNTEAFF
TRBJ2-7,NA,NA,TRBV4-1,TGCGCCAGCAGCCGCGGGTCGAGGGAACTCTACGAGCAGTACTTC,CASSRGSRELYEQYF
TRBJ1-6,NA,TRBD1,TRBV6-5,TGTGCCAGCAGCAGGGACAGGAGTAATTCACCCCTCCACTTT,CASSRDRSNSPLHF
TRBJ1-2,NA,NA,TRBV5-8,TGTGCCAGCAGCTTGTGGCAGGGTGCTAACTATGGCTACACCTTC,CASSLWQGANYGYTF
TRBJ1-5,NA,NA,TRBV5-4,TGTGCCAGCAGCTCCGAGGGGGGGCAGCCCCAGCATTTT,CASSSEGGQPQHF
TRBJ1-2,NA,TRBD1,TRBV5-1,TGCGCCGGCAGCATAGGACAGGGAAGGGACTACACCTTC,CAGSIGQGRDYTF
TRBJ1-1,few,TRBD1,TRBV4-1,TGCGCCAGCAGCCAAGAGACAGGGATAGGCGTAGTAGGCACTGAAGCTTTCTTT,CASSQETGIGVVGTEAFF
TRBJ2-1,once,NA,TRBV30,TGTGCCTGCGCGGCCTACAATGAGCAGTTCTTC,CACAAYNEQFF
TRBJ2-4,NA,NA,TRBV4-2,TGTGCCAGCAGCCAAGGTCAGGGCGCCATAGCCAAAAACATTCAGTACTTC,CASSQGQGAIAKNIQYF
TRBJ2-1,NA,TRBD1,TRBV18,TGTGCCAGCTCACCCTCACGTCACGATACAGGGGGCGTAGTGTTCTTC,CASSPSRHDTGGVVFF
TRBJ1-2,NA,NA,TRBV5-1,TGCGCCAGCAGCTTAGATAGGACAGCCTATGGCTACACCTTC,CASSLDRTAYGYTF
TRBJ1-1,NA,NA,TRBV4-2,TGTGCCAGCAGCCAAGTATCGGGTGGAGGGGACAACACTGAAGCTTTCTTT,CASSQVSGGGDNTEAFF
TRBJ1-1,NA,NA,TRBV5-1,TGCGCCAGCAGCTTGGAAATTGCAGGAAGAACTGAAGCTTTCTTT,CASSLEIAGRTEAFF
TRBJ1-2,NA,NA,TRBV10-3,TGTGCCATCGGGGAGGCTGACAGTAACCCCCCCCGTGGCTACACCTTC,CAIGEADSNPPRGYTF